This T cell receptor (beta chain) was recorded in a study of blood T cell repertoires in COVID-19. Across the study: Acute and convalescent COVID-19 specimens originated in the United States, Italy and Spain.

Participants were aged about 18 to 100 years, lived in roughly 23 US areas, and enrolled virtually. Either two negative PCRs, clearance, or symptom resolution qualified Cohort 3 donors as recovered. Produced via immunoSEQ multiplex PCR; TCRdb's table is partial and in-frame only. The repertoire holds about 220,000 clones, about four fifths seen once, with roughly 3.5% in the top ten. This clone was seen many times. The sample was PBMCs or T cells enriched from blood (not recorded which). The receptor's source is a woman aged 55-69 years who had recovered from COVID-19.

The CDR3 DNA follows: TGTGCCAGCAGCCTTAGAGCGGGAGGCCAGATTGATCAAGAGACCCAGTACTTC. It translates to CASSLRAGGQIDQETQYF. The V gene is TRBV7-6, the J gene TRBJ2-5, with TRBD2 identical over 9 bases. The CDR3 contains 18 residues. Germline CDR1 reads SGHVS; CDR2 reads FNYEAQ. After removal of 5 bases from V and 2 bases from J, the junction contained 15 bases not matched to a gene. Variable domain in full (rest from reference TRBV7-6 and TRBJ2-5): GAGVSQSPRYKVTKRGQDVALRCDPISGHVSLYWYRQALGQGPEFLTYFNYEAQQDKSGLPNDRFSAERPEGSISTLTIQRTEQRDSAMYRCASSLRAGGQIDQETQYFGPGTRLLVL.